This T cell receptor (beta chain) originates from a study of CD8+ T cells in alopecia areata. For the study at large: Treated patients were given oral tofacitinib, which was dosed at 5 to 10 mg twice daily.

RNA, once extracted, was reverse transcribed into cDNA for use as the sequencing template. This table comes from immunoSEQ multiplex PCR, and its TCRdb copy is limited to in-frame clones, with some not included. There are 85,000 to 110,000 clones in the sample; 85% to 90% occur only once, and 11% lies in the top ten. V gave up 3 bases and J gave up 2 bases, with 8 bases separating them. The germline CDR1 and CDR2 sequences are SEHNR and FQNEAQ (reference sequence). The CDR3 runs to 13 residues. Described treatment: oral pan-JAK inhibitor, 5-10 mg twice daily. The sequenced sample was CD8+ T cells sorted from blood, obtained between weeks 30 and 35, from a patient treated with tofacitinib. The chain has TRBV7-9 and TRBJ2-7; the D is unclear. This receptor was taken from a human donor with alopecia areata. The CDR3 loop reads CASSFVQAYEQYF. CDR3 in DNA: TGTGCCAGCAGCTTCGTTCAGGCCTACGAGCAGTACTTC.